Below are 8 T cell receptor beta chains sequenced from a single sample in a study of beta chain features in type 1 diabetes listed by TCRdb under 2018. Library method: the immunoSEQ multiplex PCR assay. All of the isolated RNA was reverse transcribed with the High Capacity cDNA Reverse Transcription Kit, so expressed TCRB transcripts were sequenced. TCRdb retrieved this table from immuneACCESS and kept in-frame rearrangements only. Not all clones are present; in checked studies, unresolved V genes account for under half, and no reason is known for the remainder. Here the sample has around 450,000 clones; roughly an eighth occur a single time. Of the sample, about 0.042% falls within the top ten clones. What was sequenced was naive CD4+ T cells from blood. Read against the paper, the sample's cell subset or site label means: true naive CD4+ T cells. The origin of the receptors is a woman in her late teens or twenties in good health.

This clone has more than one count but fewer than ten. The chain has TRBV7-9 and TRBJ2-3; D perhaps matches TRBD2 (6 bases). The CDR3 totals 15 residues. Per the germline V gene, CDR1 is SEHNR and CDR2 is FQNEAQ (reference sequence). Deletions cut 2 bases from V and 3 bases from J, with 12 bases between. In nucleotides, the CDR3 is TGTGCCAGCAGCTTAAGCGGGCAGTTTACAGATACGCAGTATTTT. Residues: CASSLSGQFTDTQYF.

This sequence joins TRBV7-8 and TRBJ2-6, with D hard to call. CDR3 length: 16 residues. Trimming removed 7 bases from V and 2 bases from J, with 15 bases in between. Looked up from germline, CDR1 is SGHVS and CDR2 is FQNEAQ. The chain's CDR3 is CASTRERFTGANVLTF. The CDR3 DNA sequence: TGTGCCAGCACCCGCGAGAGGTTCACTGGGGCCAACGTCCTGACTTTC.

A few counts support this clone. The chain combines TRBV9 with TRBJ2-1, with D perhaps TRBD2 (6 bases). Germline V CDR1 and CDR2: SGDLS, YYNGEE. The CDR3 contains 14 residues. V gave up 4 bases and J gave up 7 bases, with 15 bases separating them. This chain's CDR3 is CASSPRTRGNEQFF. The CDR3 DNA reads TGTGCCAGCAGCCCTCGGACCCGGGGGAATGAGCAGTTCTTC.

To note about this clone: This specimen includes other DNA sequences encoding the same CDR3. CDR3 residues: CASSPAGRETQYF. CDR3 nucleotides: TGTGCCAGCTCACCCGCCGGGCGGGAGACCCAGTACTTC. The chain joins TRBV18 to TRBJ2-5; D gene uncertain. This CDR3 has 13 amino acids. CDR1 and CDR2 from the germline V gene are KGHSH and LQKENI. V was cut by 3 bases and J by 5 bases, with 10 bases left in between.

The gene calls are TRBV2 and TRBJ1-1, with D hard to call. The CDR3 length is 14 residues. Germline V gene sequence: CDR1 SNHLY, CDR2 FYNNEI. Trimming took off 6 bases at V and 0 bases at J, with 11 bases between the two ends. CDR3 in amino acids: CASRSSRLNTEAFF. The DNA for the CDR3 is TGTGCCAGCAGATCCAGCCGATTGAACACTGAAGCTTTCTTT.

J is TRBJ2-3 and V is TRBV4-3, with D perhaps TRBD1 (5 bases). V was shortened by 3 bases and J by 5 bases, with 12 bases between the two germline ends. The CDR3 extends over 14 amino acids. The germline CDR1 and CDR2 sequences are LGHNA and YSLEER. The CDR3 reads CASSHPGYGDTQYF. In DNA, the CDR3 is TGCGCCAGCAGCCACCCAGGGTACGGAGATACGCAGTATTTT.

Only a few counts were recorded for this clone. The chain joins TRBV29-1 to TRBJ2-1, with 7 bases that match TRBD2. V gave up 3 bases and J gave up 8 bases; unmatched junction bases: 10. Germline V CDR1 and CDR2: SQVTM, ANQGSEA. CDR3 length: 14 residues. The CDR3 spells CSVEAGEPSDEQFF. For the CDR3, the DNA is TGCAGCGTTGAGGCGGGGGAGCCCTCCGATGAGCAGTTCTTC.

This chain joins TRBV4-2 and TRBJ2-1; TRBD2 matches 12 bases. CDR3 length: 15 residues. V trimming: 5 bases; J trimming: 8 bases; junction bases outside the gene matches: 7. Germline V lookup: CDR1 LGHNA, CDR2 YNFKEQ. In nucleotides, the CDR3 is TGTGCCAGCAGCTACGGACTAGCGGGGTTTCATGAGCAGTTCTTC. Translated: CASSYGLAGFHEQFF.